The 30 T cell receptor beta chains below come from one sample, sequenced in a study of blood T cells in healthy people across ages (dated by TCRdb to the mid-2010s). The library relied on 5' RACE. For sequencing, an Illumina HiSeq 2500 was employed. A second PCR of roughly 7 to 12 cycles was run with a J-beta primer mix and a sample-barcoded 5' primer. TCRdb reanalyzed the raw reads on its own, using fastp at Q25 for trimming and MiXCR for clone calling, and kept in-frame beta chains. Rows with a matching CDR3 protein are joined into one entry that keeps the most common DNA and genes. The sample table shows some 710,000 distinct CDR3 sequences, and around 45% are seen once. 15% to 20% of the sample rests with the top ten. Material for sequencing was blood. These receptors all stem from a man older than 75 in good health.

The chain is built from TRBV20-1 and TRBJ2-4; 7 nucleotides agree with TRBD1. Germline CDR1 and CDR2: DFQATT and SNEGSKA (reference sequence). CDR3 size: 13 residues. V gave up 5 bases and J gave up 5 bases; unmatched junction bases: 6. The CDR3 is CSAPGTAQNIQYF. CDR3 nucleotide sequence: TGCAGTGCTCCCGGGACAGCACAAAACATTCAGTACTTC.

CDR3: CASSELGVTNTEAFF. CDR3 DNA: TGTGCCAGCAGCGAATTAGGGGTGACGAACACTGAAGCTTTCTTT. The rearrangement links TRBV7-9 to TRBJ1-1, with D maybe TRBD1 (5 bases). Germline assignment: CDR1 SEHNR and CDR2 FQNEAQ (reference sequence). The germline V and J ends were trimmed by 5 bases and 1 base, with 14 bases remaining between them. The CDR3 has 15 residues.

As concerns this clonotype: Because the CDR3's place on the DNA is in doubt, the DNA is left out and the CDR3 is given as listed by TCRdb. The chain combines TRBV27 with TRBJ1-4. Germline CDR1 is MNHEY and CDR2 is SMNVEV (reference sequence). Inclusive of both ends, the CDR3 amounts to 12 amino acids. CDR3 sequence reads: CASILAREKLFF.

The CDR3 DNA reads TGTGCCAGCAGCCAAGGACAGGTCCCTCCGGAGACCCAGTACTTC. Its protein product is CASSQGQVPPETQYF. The chain is built from TRBV11-2 and TRBJ2-5; 7 positions agree with TRBD1. V lost 5 bases and J lost 5; bases outside the gene matches: 11. The germline V gene has CDR1 SGHAT and CDR2 FQNNGV. CDR3 length: 15 residues.

The CDR3 bases are TGTGCCAGCAGCCCAGGGTCAGGTTTAACGGAGACCCTGTACTTC. Translated: CASSPGSGLTETLYF. The chain combines TRBV27 with TRBJ2-7, with D possibly TRBD1 on 5 matching bases. Trimming cost V 6 bases and J 12 bases, with 27 bases left between them. The length of the CDR3 is 15 residues. CDR1 is MNHEY and CDR2 is SMNVEV in the germline V gene (reference sequence).

A note on this clonotype: This may be a read error: a much more frequent sequence differs by one nucleotide. V usage is TRBV14 and J usage is TRBJ2-3; D is possibly TRBD1 (5 bases). This CDR3 is built from 11 residues. The germline V gene encodes CDR1 SGHDN and CDR2 FVKESK. The CDR3 region has the DNA TGTGCCGGCAGCCAGGGAATTACGCAGTATTTT. This translates into CAGSQGITQYF.

This clonotype showed up many times. The CDR3 region is CASSSGGDTQYF. CDR3 nucleotides: TGTGCCAGCAGCTCGGGTGGAGATACGCAGTATTTT. V usage is TRBV11-2 and J usage is TRBJ2-3; the D is unclear. The germline V gene encodes CDR1 SGHAT and CDR2 FQNNGV. Trimming cost V 4 bases and J 5 bases, with 7 bases left between them. The CDR3 is 12 residues long.

This clonotype has just a few counts. The chain is built from TRBV3-1 and TRBJ1-4; 10 bases are a match to TRBD1. Germline V CDR1 and CDR2: LGHDT, YNNKEL (reference sequence). V was pared by 3 bases and J by 10 bases, with 8 bases of the junction left unmatched. The length of the CDR3 is 15 residues. The CDR3 nucleotides read TGTGCCAGCAGCCATGGCCGGACAGGGGGAGGAAAACTGTTTTTT. The encoded protein is CASSHGRTGGGKLFF.

The chain uses TRBV5-1 and TRBJ1-2; D is unresolved. This CDR3 has 12 residues. V was pared by 4 bases and J by 0 bases, with 4 bases between. The V gene's germline CDR1 is SGHRS and CDR2 YFSETQ. The CDR3 bases are TGCGCCAGCAGCATAGCTAACTATGGCTACACCTTC. It encodes CASSIANYGYTF.

This chain connects TRBV11-3 to TRBJ2-1, with 8 bases that match TRBD2. The V gene end was trimmed by 1 base and the J gene end by 9 bases; junction bases not matched to a gene: 11. Per germline, CDR1 SGHNT and CDR2 YENEEA. This CDR3 contains 16 residues. Here the CDR3 DNA reads TGTGCCAGCAGCTTAGCGGGGCGAGCGGGAGAGAGTGAGCAGTTCTTC. This codes for CASSLAGRAGESEQFF.

The V and J genes are TRBV7-9 and TRBJ2-1; TRBD2 matches 10 bases. Gene TRBJ2-7 matches the end of the DNA better, so the J call may be wrong. Germline V gives CDR1 SEHNR, CDR2 FQNEAQ (reference sequence). The CDR3 runs to 17 residues. CDR3 DNA: TGTGCCAGCAGCTTCATAGCGGGGGGAGCGTCCGTCAATGAGCAGTACTTC. This sequence encodes CASSFIAGGASVNEQYF.

In the case of this clonotype: A much bigger clone sits one base away, suggesting this may be a read error. This chain links TRBV20-1 with TRBJ2-1; 9 nucleotides agree with TRBD1. With V trimmed by 7 bases and J by 13 bases, 8 bases remained unmatched. There are 11 residues in the CDR3. Germline V CDR1 and CDR2: DFQATT, SNEGSKA (reference sequence). CDR3 sequence reads: CSGQGDETQFF. The CDR3, as DNA: TGCAGTGGACAGGGGGATGAGACCCAGTTCTTC.

J is TRBJ2-7 and V is TRBV20-1, with TRBD1 matching over 8 bases. This CDR3 contains 14 residues. V lost 5 bases, J lost 7 bases, and 13 bases stayed unmatched. The germline gives CDR1 DFQATT, CDR2 SNEGSKA (reference sequence). The DNA of the CDR3 is TGCAGTGCTCCAGACAGGGGAAGGAACAATGAGCAGTACTTC. It yields the protein CSAPDRGRNNEQYF.

This clonotype was recorded a few times. This sequence joins TRBV19 and TRBJ2-4; no reliable D call. The J call may not be correct, given that the DNA end is closer to TRBJ2-7. The CDR3 extends over 12 amino acids. CDR1 is LNHDA and CDR2 is SQIVND in the germline V gene (reference sequence). CDR3 residues: CASTKDGYEQYF. Here the CDR3 DNA reads TGTGCCAGTACTAAAGATGGGTACGAGCAGTACTTC.

CDR3 amino acids: CASSLGRGGSFPDTQYF. The CDR3 DNA sequence: TGTGCCAGCAGCTTAGGCAGAGGCGGGAGTTTCCCAGATACGCAGTATTTT. The chain links TRBV7-2 to TRBJ2-3; 7 bases align to TRBD2. The CDR3 is made up of 17 amino acids. The V segment lost 1 base and the J segment 4 bases; nucleotides outside the gene matches: 11. Germline CDR1 and CDR2: SGHTA and FQGNSA.

Many counts were recorded for this clonotype. J is TRBJ2-1 and V is TRBV29-1, with D perhaps TRBD2 (6 bases). The CDR3 runs to 13 residues. Germline assignment: CDR1 SQVTM and CDR2 ANQGSEA. Trimming removed 3 bases at V and 4 bases at J, with 10 bases between. CDR3 loop: CSVDLAHYNEQFF. The CDR3 DNA sequence: TGCAGCGTTGACCTAGCGCATTACAATGAGCAGTTCTTC.

The V call is TRBV4-1, the J call TRBJ2-4; 8 nucleotides agree with TRBD2. Germline V gives CDR1 MGHRA, CDR2 YSYEKL. CDR3 size: 15 residues. Trimming took 4 bases from V and 13 from J; bases not matched to a gene: 15. CDR3 loop: CASSPRAGENNEQYF. CDR3 nucleotides: TGCGCCAGCAGCCCACGAGCGGGAGAGAACAATGAGCAGTACTTC.

This chain uses TRBV27 with TRBJ1-6; D not resolved. This CDR3 comprises 14 residues. Germline V gene lookup returns CDR1 MNHEY and CDR2 SMNVEV (reference sequence). V was clipped by 7 bases and J by 5 bases, with 12 bases between them. The CDR3 DNA sequence: TGTGCCAGCACGGCCGTCTCAAATAATTCACCCCTCCACTTT. This gives the protein CASTAVSNNSPLHF.

The rearrangement links TRBV6-6 to TRBJ1-5; D unresolved. V was clipped by 4 bases and J by 0 bases, with 10 bases between them. The CDR3 spans 15 residues. Germline V gene data show CDR1 as MNHNY and CDR2 as SVGAGI (reference sequence). Here the CDR3 reads CASSLGWASNQPQHF. CDR3 bases: TGTGCCAGCAGTTTGGGCTGGGCTAGCAATCAGCCCCAGCATTTT.

The chain is built from TRBV12-3 or TRBV12-4 and TRBJ2-7, with TRBD2 identical over 10 bases. This CDR3 has 17 amino acids. Unmatched junction bases numbered 8, after V lost 1 base and J lost 2 bases. CDR3 sequence: CASSLVAGGSRTYEQYF. The CDR3 bases are TGTGCCAGCAGTTTAGTAGCGGGGGGTTCAAGGACCTACGAGCAGTACTTC.

This clonotype was detected once. J is TRBJ2-3 and V is TRBV6-2 or TRBV6-3; the match to TRBD2 covers 7 bases. Germline V CDR1 and CDR2: MNHEY, SVGEGT. The CDR3 runs 14 residues. Losses at the gene ends were 8 bases for V and 1 base for J; bases not matched to a gene: 6. The CDR3 loop is CASHRSGGTDTQYF. DNA for the CDR3: TGTGCCAGCCATAGGAGCGGGGGCACAGATACGCAGTATTTT.

This clonotype appeared a few times. The V gene is TRBV20-1, the J gene TRBJ2-7; D could derive from TRBD1 or TRBD2 (6 bases each). The CDR3 has 15 amino acids. Between the trimmed V and J ends, which lost 3 bases and 7 bases, there was a span of 22 bases. Germline V gene data show CDR1 as DFQATT and CDR2 as SNEGSKA (reference sequence). The CDR3 reads CSASPPGGGQGEQYF. Written as DNA, the CDR3 is TGCAGTGCTAGTCCCCCCGGAGGGGGTCAAGGGGAGCAGTACTTC.

The rearrangement joins TRBV11-2 to TRBJ1-1; TRBD1 might be the D (5 bases). This CDR3 comprises 15 residues. CDR1 and CDR2 (germline): SGHAT, FQNNGV. The V gene lost 0 bases and the J gene lost 2 bases, with 10 bases spanning the gap. The DNA for the CDR3 is TGTGCCAGCAGCTTAGATCTAAGGGGCAACACTGAAGCTTTCTTT. Its translation is CASSLDLRGNTEAFF. Based on the CDR3 plus reference TRBV11-2 and TRBJ1-1, the full variable domain is EAGVAQSPRYKIIEKRQSVAFWCNPISGHATLYWYQQILGQGPKLLIQFQNNGVVDDSQLPKDRFSAERLKGVDSTLKIQPAKLEDSAVYLCASSLDLRGNTEAFFGQGTRLTVV.

This clonotype was found a few times. The V and J genes are TRBV12-3 or TRBV12-4 and TRBJ2-1; 8 bases align to TRBD2. Trimming took 10 bases from V and 1 from J; bases not matched to a gene: 3. The CDR3 spans 13 residues. This CDR3 is CATQRESYNEQFF. CDR3 nucleotide sequence: TGTGCCACCCAGCGGGAGTCCTACAATGAGCAGTTCTTC.

V is TRBV20-1 and J is TRBJ1-2; D is uncertain. CDR1 and CDR2 from the germline V gene are DFQATT and SNEGSKA (reference sequence). This CDR3 contains 11 residues. Trimming shortened V by 5 bases and J by 1 base, and 5 bases separated the two germline ends. The CDR3 nucleotides read TGCAGTGCTGCACGTAACTATGGCTACACCTTC. This codes for CSAARNYGYTF.

This chain uses TRBV10-3 with TRBJ2-6; 7 bases line up with TRBD1. The ends lost 6 bases at V and 0 bases at J; junction bases unmatched: 8. Looked up from germline, CDR1 is ENHRY and CDR2 is SYGVKD. This CDR3 spans 17 amino acids. The CDR3 DNA follows: TGTGCCATCAGCAGACAGGGCGCGTGCTCTGGGGCCAACGTCCTGACTTTC. Its translation is CAISRQGACSGANVLTF.

This clonotype was detected a few times. The gene calls are TRBV7-9 and TRBJ2-7, with D perhaps matching TRBD1 (5 bases). Germline CDR1 is SEHNR and CDR2 is FQNEAQ (reference sequence). Trimming took off 2 bases at V and 3 bases at J, with 14 bases between the two ends. CDR3 length equals 15 residues. CDR3 nucleotide sequence: TGTGCCAGCAGCTTAACGCAGGGAAGAGTCTACGAGCAGTACTTC. Protein: CASSLTQGRVYEQYF.

This clonotype was seen only a few times. The CDR3 DNA reads as TGCGCCAGCAGCGCCACAGGGGTATTAGAGACCCAGTACTTC. It is translated as CASSATGVLETQYF. The rearrangement joins TRBV5-1 to TRBJ2-5, with 7 bases matching TRBD1. The CDR3 is made up of 14 amino acids. CDR1 and CDR2 from the germline V gene are SGHRS and YFSETQ. V was pared by 4 bases and J by 4 bases, with 7 bases of the junction left unmatched.

V gene TRBV5-1 combines with J gene TRBJ1-5; D not resolved. The CDR3 consists of 13 residues. Germline-derived CDR1 and CDR2 are SGHRS and YFSETQ. Trimming stripped 0 bases from V and 5 bases from J, with 6 bases between. CDR3 bases: TGCGCCAGCAGCTTGGCCCAGGATCAGCCCCAGCATTTT. Its protein product is CASSLAQDQPQHF.

This rearrangement joins TRBV2 to TRBJ2-3; 7 bases align to TRBD1. The junction had 21 bases not matched to a gene; V was cut back by 2 bases and J by 7 bases. Germline CDR1 reads SNHLY; CDR2 reads FYNNEI. This CDR3 has 19 residues. DNA of the CDR3: TGTGCCAGCAGTGAAACCCAACTCCAGACAGGGTCGGTTCGATATACGCAGTATTTT. This encodes CASSETQLQTGSVRYTQYF. Based on the CDR3 plus reference TRBV2 and TRBJ2-3, the full variable domain is EPEVTQTPSHQVTQMGQEVILRCVPISNHLYFYWYRQILGQKVEFLVSFYNNEISEKSEIFDDQFSVERPDGSNFTLKIRSTKLEDSAMYFCASSETQLQTGSVRYTQYFGPGTRLTVL.